One sample yielded the 26 T cell receptor beta chains listed below, sequenced in a study of cytomegalovirus exposure and HLA in healthy donors. The data were produced by immunoSEQ multiplex PCR, yet TCRdb's version contains in-frame clones alone and is incomplete. The data show about 130,000 clones, roughly 90% seen once. The sequenced material came from PBMCs. Receptors originate from a young man in good health and CMV-seronegative.

This clone has only one observation. This chain uses TRBV7-7 with TRBJ1-5; possibly TRBD1 for D (5 bases). Trimming stripped 2 bases from V and 5 bases from J, with 19 bases between. This CDR3 has 17 amino acids. The germline V gene encodes CDR1 SSHAT and CDR2 FNYEAQ (reference sequence). CDR3 coding DNA: TGTGCCAGCAGCTTAATTAGTATGTCAGGGCTGGATCAGCCCCAGCATTTT. Translating gives CASSLISMSGLDQPQHF.

The chain carries TRBV9 and TRBJ2-3, with D uncertain. The CDR3 contains 11 residues. The germline V gene encodes CDR1 SGDLS and CDR2 YYNGEE. V was pared by 3 bases and J by 6 bases, with 5 bases between. The CDR3 is CASSEEDTQYF. As DNA, the CDR3 is TGTGCCAGCAGCGAGGAGGATACGCAGTATTTT.

A single count supports this clone. Relative to the germline gene, one junction end is altered; a read error may explain this. The gene calls are TRBV29-1 and TRBJ2-5; 11 positions match TRBD2. The CDR3 is made up of 13 amino acids. The V gene's germline CDR1 is SQVTM and CDR2 ANQGSEA. CDR3 amino acids: CSVEGLAGGTEYF. The CDR3 DNA follows: TGCAGCGTTGAAGGGTTAGCGGGAGGGACCGAGTACTTC.

V is TRBV4-1 and J is TRBJ2-1; D may be TRBD1 (7 bases). Germline V CDR1 and CDR2: MGHRA, YSYEKL. The CDR3 has 15 amino acids. V gave up 4 bases and J gave up 7 bases, with 17 bases separating them. CDR3 DNA sequence: TGCGCCAGCAGCCCCCGACAGGGAGGAACGAATGAGCAGTTCTTC. This sequence encodes CASSPRQGGTNEQFF.

The chain is built from TRBV6-1 and TRBJ1-3, with a weak D call TRBD1 (6 bases). Germline CDR1 reads MNHNS; CDR2 reads SASEGT. This CDR3 is built from 14 residues. The V and J ends lost 6 bases and 4 bases respectively, with 13 bases between them. CDR3 protein: CASRGGGLGNTIYF. The CDR3 DNA reads as TGTGCCAGCAGGGGCGGGGGGCTAGGAAACACCATATATTTT.

The chain employs TRBV30 and TRBJ2-1, with TRBD2 matching 9 bases. Germline V gene sequence: CDR1 GTSNPN, CDR2 SVGIG (reference sequence). V gave up 4 bases and J gave up 2 bases; unmatched junction bases: 9. This CDR3 is 16 amino acids long. The CDR3 DNA reads as TGTGCCTGGACCCCTGGACTAGCGCGGACCTACAATGAGCAGTTCTTC. Protein product: CAWTPGLARTYNEQFF.

This chain joins TRBV29-1 and TRBJ1-5; D might be TRBD1 (5 bases). In germline, CDR1 is SQVTM, CDR2 ANQGSEA. V lost 4 bases and J 4 bases, leaving 11 bases between the germline ends. This CDR3 is 13 amino acids long. In DNA, the CDR3 is TGCAGCGTTGTGCAGGGTTGGAATCAGCCCCAGCATTTT. Protein product: CSVVQGWNQPQHF. Full variable domain (rest looked up from reference TRBV29-1 and TRBJ1-5): SAVISQKPSRDICQRGTSLTIQCQVDSQVTMMFWYRQQPGQSLTLIATANQGSEATYESGFVIDKFPISRPNLTFSTLTVSNMSPEDSSIYLCSVVQGWNQPQHFGDGTRLSIL.

V usage is TRBV27 and J usage is TRBJ2-7; TRBD1 matches at 8 bases. The CDR3 loop spans 14 amino acids. V gave up 6 bases and J gave up 2 bases; unmatched junction bases: 6. Germline CDR1 and CDR2: MNHEY and SMNVEV (reference sequence). The CDR3 bases are TGTGCCAGCAGACGCAGGGGGCTCACCTACGAGCAGTACTTC. Amino acids: CASRRRGLTYEQYF.

This clone was observed a single time. The chain joins TRBV11-2 to TRBJ1-2, with D uncertain. This CDR3 region has 13 residues. V gave up 0 bases and J gave up 5 bases, with 7 bases separating them. In germline, CDR1 is SGHAT, CDR2 FQNNGV. The CDR3 nucleotides read TGTGCCAGCAGCTTAGACGGGAAATATGGCTACACCTTC. It encodes CASSLDGKYGYTF.

The V and J genes are TRBV27 and TRBJ1-2; TRBD1 matches 9 bases. The germline V gene encodes CDR1 MNHEY and CDR2 SMNVEV (reference sequence). This CDR3 region has 16 residues. The ends lost 5 bases at V and 4 bases at J; junction bases unmatched: 11. The CDR3 protein is CASSASTGGTRYGYTF. The CDR3 DNA sequence: TGTGCCAGCAGTGCCTCTACAGGGGGCACTCGCTATGGCTACACCTTC.

This clone was counted between two and nine times. The chain combines TRBV10-1 with TRBJ2-3; 8 bases are shared with TRBD2. J lost 6 bases, V lost 7 bases, and 6 bases had no gene match. The V gene's germline CDR1 is WNHNN and CDR2 SYGVQD (reference sequence). The CDR3 length is 13 residues. This CDR3 reads CASTSSGSDTQYF. The CDR3 bases are TGCGCCAGCACCTCCAGCGGGAGTGATACGCAGTATTTT.

The rearrangement joins TRBV2 to TRBJ2-1; TRBD1 matches at 8 bases. The germline V gene encodes CDR1 SNHLY and CDR2 FYNNEI. V gave up 6 bases and J gave up 10 bases; unmatched junction bases: 5. The CDR3 extends over 12 amino acids. This CDR3 reads CASRFGQGEQFF. CDR3 nucleotide sequence: TGTGCCAGCAGGTTCGGACAGGGCGAGCAGTTCTTC.

This chain uses TRBV7-6 with TRBJ1-1, with TRBD1 identical over 7 bases. V was pared by 5 bases and J by 2 bases, with 11 bases of the junction left unmatched. Germline CDR1 and CDR2: SGHVS and FNYEAQ. The CDR3 contains 16 residues. The CDR3 spells CASSLGQPSTNTEAFF. CDR3 nucleotides: TGTGCCAGCAGCCTGGGACAGCCAAGCACCAACACTGAAGCTTTCTTT.

The genes are TRBV6-5 and TRBJ2-1; a possible D gene is TRBD2 (5 bases). The germline CDR1 and CDR2 sequences are MNHEY and SVGAGI. The CDR3 totals 14 residues. V lost 5 bases and J lost 5, with 13 bases in between. CDR3 sequence (DNA): TGTGCCAGCAGTCAAGAACGGGGAGACAATGAGCAGTTCTTC. Translated, it gives CASSQERGDNEQFF.

The V call is TRBV5-1, the J call TRBJ2-1, with a tentative D call TRBD1 (5 bases). Trimming took off 0 bases at V and 3 bases at J, with 7 bases between the two ends. The CDR3 length is 14 residues. Germline V gene sequence: CDR1 SGHRS, CDR2 YFSETQ. The DNA of the CDR3 is TGCGCCAGCAGCTTGGCGCAGGGCTACAATGAGCAGTTCTTC. As protein: CASSLAQGYNEQFF.

V is TRBV10-3 and J is TRBJ2-7; 8 positions match TRBD2. The germline V gene has CDR1 ENHRY and CDR2 SYGVKD. The CDR3 sequence is 13 residues long. The junction had 0 bases not matched to a gene; V was cut back by 2 bases and J by 3 bases. The CDR3 DNA sequence: TGTGCCATCAGTGAGACTAGCGGCTACGAGCAGTACTTC. It codes for CAISETSGYEQYF.

The chain has TRBV5-1 and TRBJ2-7; perhaps TRBD2 as D (6 bases). V was shortened by 0 bases and J by 2 bases, with 12 bases between the two germline ends. Germline CDR1 is SGHRS and CDR2 is YFSETQ. CDR3 length: 15 amino acids. In nucleotides, the CDR3 is TGCGCCAGCAGCTTGGCAGGGACTCGAGCCTACGAGCAGTACTTC. The encoded protein is CASSLAGTRAYEQYF.

The rearrangement uses TRBV29-1 and TRBJ1-1; 8 nucleotides match TRBD1. The V gene's germline CDR1 is SQVTM and CDR2 ANQGSEA. With V trimmed by 6 bases and J by 8 bases, 2 bases remained unmatched. The CDR3 is 10 amino acids. CDR3 loop: CSVRTGEAFF. The CDR3 coding sequence is TGCAGCGTGAGGACAGGGGAAGCTTTCTTT. Using reference TRBV29-1 and TRBJ1-1 for the parts outside the CDR3, the full variable domain is SAVISQKPSRDICQRGTSLTIQCQVDSQVTMMFWYRQQPGQSLTLIATANQGSEATYESGFVIDKFPISRPNLTFSTLTVSNMSPEDSSIYLCSVRTGEAFFGQGTRLTVV.

The gene calls are TRBV5-4 and TRBJ2-2, with 9 bases aligning to TRBD2. Trimming took 4 bases from V and 15 from J; bases not matched to a gene: 16. Germline CDR1 and CDR2: SGHNT and YYREEE (reference sequence). The CDR3 is 15 residues long. The CDR3 region is CASSLDGTSYSSVFF. CDR3 DNA: TGTGCCAGCAGCCTGGACGGGACTAGCTACTCATCGGTGTTTTTT.

The chain carries TRBV30 and TRBJ1-3, with TRBD1 matching 7 bases. Unmatched junction bases numbered 7, after V lost 2 bases and J lost 3 bases. Germline loops: CDR1 GTSNPN, CDR2 SVGIG (reference sequence). This CDR3 region has 15 residues. DNA of the CDR3: TGTGCCTGGAGTCTCGGACAGGCGGTTGGAAACACCATATATTTT. Protein: CAWSLGQAVGNTIYF.

This clone has only one observation. The J gene is TRBJ1-1, the V gene TRBV7-8, with TRBD1 as a possible D gene (6 bases). This CDR3 contains 15 residues. V was shortened by 5 bases and J by 0 bases, with 13 bases between the two germline ends. From germline, CDR1 is SGHVS and CDR2 FQNEAQ. The DNA of the CDR3 is TGTGCCAGCAGCGCCAGGACAGCTTTGAACACTGAAGCTTTCTTT. Protein sequence: CASSARTALNTEAFF.

The sample holds one count of this clone. The chain recombines TRBV5-6 with TRBJ1-1; D might be TRBD1 (5 bases). The CDR3 has 12 residues. The V gene lost 4 bases and the J gene lost 11 bases, with 15 bases spanning the gap. Germline V CDR1 and CDR2: SGHDT, YYEEEE. CDR3 coding DNA: TGTGCCAGCAGCGTCGGGGGAGGGTACGCTTTCTTT. This gives the protein CASSVGGGYAFF.

The genes are TRBV11-3 and TRBJ2-5; weak D call: TRBD2 (5 bases). The CDR3 contains 14 residues. Trimming cost V 5 bases and J 5 bases, with 15 bases left between them. Germline CDR1 SGHNT, CDR2 YENEEA. CDR3 coding DNA: TGTGCCAGCAGCGCTGGGCGAGCGGAGGAGACCCAGTACTTC. This gives the protein CASSAGRAEETQYF.

The rearrangement uses TRBV7-6 and TRBJ2-5; 9 bases are a match to TRBD1. Trimming removed 3 bases from V and 7 bases from J; junction bases left unmatched: 9. There are 15 residues in the CDR3. Germline CDR1 and CDR2: SGHVS and FNYEAQ. CDR3: CASSLQTGGLGTQYF. CDR3 coding DNA: TGTGCCAGCAGCTTGCAGACAGGGGGTTTGGGGACCCAGTACTTC.

This clone was seen just once. The V gene is TRBV5-1, the J gene TRBJ2-7; TRBD1 matches 8 bases. Germline V lookup: CDR1 SGHRS, CDR2 YFSETQ. This CDR3 is built from 16 residues. Losses at the gene ends were 1 base for V and 1 base for J; bases not matched to a gene: 7. The chain's CDR3 is CASSLWAGQVSYEQYF. In DNA form, the CDR3 reads TGCGCCAGCAGCTTGTGGGCGGGACAGGTATCCTACGAGCAGTACTTC.

The chain carries TRBV29-1 and TRBJ1-1; 7 nucleotides line up with TRBD1. CDR3 length: 11 amino acids. Germline CDR1 and CDR2: SQVTM and ANQGSEA. The ends lost 2 bases at V and 9 bases at J; junction bases unmatched: 3. CDR3 protein: CSVEQGDKAFF. CDR3 nucleotide sequence: TGCAGCGTTGAACAGGGGGATAAAGCTTTCTTT.